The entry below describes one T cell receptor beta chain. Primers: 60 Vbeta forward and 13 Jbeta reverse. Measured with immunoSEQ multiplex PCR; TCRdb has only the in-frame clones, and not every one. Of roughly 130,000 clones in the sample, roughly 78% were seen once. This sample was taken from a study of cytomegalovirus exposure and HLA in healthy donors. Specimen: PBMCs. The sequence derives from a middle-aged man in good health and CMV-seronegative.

The CDR3: CASSKGTGGITCTDTQYF. The CDR3 bases are TGTGCCAGCAGCAAAGGGACAGGGGGTATAACTTGCACAGATACGCAGTATTTT. The chain links TRBV21-1 to TRBJ2-3; the table gives TRBD1 as D, unverified against the DNA. TRBV21-1 is reported as a pseudogene. This CDR3 has 18 residues.